This T cell receptor (beta chain) was captured in a study of vaccination effects on CD4 cells after COVID-19 (dated by TCRdb to between 2020 and 2023). Background on the whole study: Post-vaccine samples across the study were collected a median of 72 days after the second dose, with a range of 14 to 241. Cultures from other donors in the study were sequenced with the Oncomine TCR Beta short-read assay on an Illumina iSeq 100. A total of 10 COVID-19 convalescent patients and several SARS-CoV-2-naive healthy vaccine recipients were included in the full study. The study compared SARS-CoV-2 spike-specific CD4+ TCR repertoires before and after mRNA vaccination in COVID-19 convalescent patients and infection-naive vaccine recipients.

In the ViraFEST assay, PBMC were stimulated with viral peptide pools, and TCR sequencing was then used to find antigen-specific CD4+ T cell clonotypes based on their expansion. After approximately eleven days of culture, CD4+ T cells were isolated with the EasySep CD4+ T cell isolation kit. Each participant received two doses of an mRNA SARS-CoV-2 vaccine, either BNT162b2 or mRNA-1273. Negative nucleocapsid antibody results before and after vaccination confirmed that the healthy vaccine recipients had no prior SARS-CoV-2 infection. Each well held roughly 2.2 million PBMC cultured in IMDM containing around 5.1% human AB serum, 8.5 to 10 IU/ml IL-2 and gentamicin, along with around 9.1 ug/ml peptides. On days 3 and 7, half of the culture medium was replaced with fresh IL-2-containing medium. Unless noted otherwise, every peptide stimulation condition was cultured in triplicate wells. PBMC were separated from whole blood using Ficoll-Paque Plus gradient centrifugation and were then either cryopreserved at -140C or used fresh. Overlapping peptide pools spanned the spike proteins of SARS-CoV-2 and the common cold coronaviruses HCoV-NL63, HCoV-OC43 and HCoV-229E. The QIAamp micro DNA kit was used to extract genomic DNA from the cultured CD4+ T cells.

General study outcomes and caveats: Limitations of the study were the small number of convalescent patients and the absence of early post-infection timepoints. In healthy vaccine recipients, vaccine-induced clones were almost all SARS-CoV-2 mono-reactive, with only 1 of 255 being cross-reactive with common cold coronaviruses. Clones induced by infection and clones induced by vaccination both contracted markedly at late timepoints after vaccination, which fits with T cell responses waning over time.

Library preparation employed the immunoSEQ multiplex PCR assay. DNA from the CD4+ T cells that had been cultured and isolated underwent TCR beta CDR3 sequencing. From the authors' description of their analysis: Non-productive TCR sequences were discarded, and reads were trimmed to the CDR3 region, with only CDR3s of 7 or more amino acids retained. Antigen-specific clonotypes were identified using the MANAFEST web app by comparison of expansion in peptide wells against reference cultures. To count as positive, a clone had to show expansion at FDR<0.05 compared with the reference and with all other wells, an odds ratio above 5, and a frequency above 0.1% in two replicate wells. Cross-reactive clonotypes were defined as significantly expanded in SARS-CoV-2 spike wells and in at least one common cold coronavirus spike condition. CDR3 similarity was assessed by Levenshtein distance using the stringdist R package, and unrooted trees were constructed with ape in R 3.6.1. In its TCRdb copy, this immuneACCESS table keeps in-frame sequences only and misses some clones. Where compared with another copy, unresolved V genes explain less than half of these, and the others have no known cause. That table is the source of V, J and clone size, and D and trimming were worked out from the DNA. Recorded for this sample are approximately 61,000 clones; around 78% of them occurred a single time. Together, the top ten hold over 0.95% of the sample.

This clone was counted once. There is no known antigen for this receptor. No much larger clone exists at a distance of one base, and base qualities are not known. In the germline V gene (reference sequence), CDR1 corresponds to SGHNT and CDR2 to YYREEE. Cut back by 0 bases and 4 bases, the V and J ends lie 4 bases apart. Its CDR3 holds 13 amino acids, cysteine through phenylalanine. Of the read, only the CDR3 DNA is kept; its 39 bases are in frame from base 1. This receptor chain uses TRBV5-4 and TRBJ1-4; the D gene cannot be resolved reliably. This TCR was recovered from a human donor who received a COVID-19 vaccine. The sequencing here drew on CD4+ T cells from PBMCs cultured with HCoV-229E spike peptides, taken after COVID-19 vaccination. According to the study, the label for this sample's cell subset or site signals: HCoV-229E spike overlapping peptide pool stimulation. Here is the DNA: TGTGCCAGCAGCTTGGACTTTAATGAAAAACTGTTTTTT. The resulting protein is CASSLDFNEKLFF.